The T cell receptor (beta chain) under discussion was sequenced for a study of T cells in Graves' hyperthyroidism and ophthalmopathy. Findings and caveats of the study: A model of 13 V-J features distinguished ophthalmopathy from stable hyperthyroidism.

V shed 4 bases and J 4 bases; nucleotides not matched to a gene: 2. Looked up from germline, CDR1 is SNHLY and CDR2 is FYNNEI. This CDR3 is 14 amino acids long. The sample holds a few counts of this clonotype. The antigen is not known. Regions amplified from RNA transcripts were the TCR beta CDR3 regions. Carried out on the TCR CDR3, a first-round RT-PCR used the HTBI primer set. TCRdb reprocessed the multiplex PCR reads via MiXCR and lists one record per CDR3 protein. The table records some 92,000 distinct CDR3 sequences, 40% of them present only once. Recently diagnosed hyperthyroidism of less than 2 months' duration affected patients aged 18 to 65. Lactation, pregnancy, other autoimmune disease or uncontrolled infection led to exclusion of patients.

The receptor was derived from a woman aged 25-40 years with Graves' hyperthyroidism. Specimen: peripheral blood or thyroid tissue (not recorded which). The V call is TRBV2, the J call TRBJ2-1; 9 nucleotides agree with TRBD1. The DNA for the CDR3 is TGTGCCAGCAGTGGGGGACAGGGTTACAATGAGCAGTTCTTC. Translation: CASSGGQGYNEQFF.